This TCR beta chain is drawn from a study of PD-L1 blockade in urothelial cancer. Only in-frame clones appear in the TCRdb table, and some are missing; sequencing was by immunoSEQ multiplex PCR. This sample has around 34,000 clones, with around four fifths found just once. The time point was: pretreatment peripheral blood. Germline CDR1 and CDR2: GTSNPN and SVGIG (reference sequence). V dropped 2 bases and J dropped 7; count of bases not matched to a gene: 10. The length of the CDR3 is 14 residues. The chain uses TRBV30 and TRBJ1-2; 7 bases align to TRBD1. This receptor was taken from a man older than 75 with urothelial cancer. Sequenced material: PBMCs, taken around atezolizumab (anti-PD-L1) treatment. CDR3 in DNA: TGTGCCTGGAGTCCCCTGACAGGGATCGGTGGCTACACCTTC. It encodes CAWSPLTGIGGYTF.